The 20 T cell receptor beta chains below come from one sample, sequenced in a study of T cells in Graves' hyperthyroidism and ophthalmopathy (dated by TCRdb to the late 2010s). Preparation of the library involved multiplex PCR. Sequenced on an Illumina HiSeq 2000. TCR beta CDR3 regions were amplified from RNA transcripts. The TCR CDR3 was subjected to a first round of RT-PCR using the HTBI primer set and the Qiagen OneStep RT-PCR kit. TCRdb ran its own pipeline on the public reads, namely fastp trimming at Q25 and MiXCR clone calling, and kept in-frame beta chains. Rows with one shared CDR3 protein collapse into an entry with the most common genes and DNA. This sample gives some 690,000 distinct CDR3 sequences in total; 17% of them show up just once. The ten largest clones capture around 15% of the sample. Sequenced sample: blood. These receptors originate from a man in his forties or fifties with Graves' hyperthyroidism.

At least ten counts were recorded for this clonotype. The chain has TRBV29-1 and TRBJ1-2; 7 bases align to TRBD1. Trimming removed 4 bases from V and 4 bases from J; junction bases left unmatched: 3. This CDR3 is built from 12 residues. Per the germline V gene, CDR1 is SQVTM and CDR2 is ANQGSEA. CDR3 sequence reads: CSVVRDSYGYTF. CDR3 DNA sequence: TGCAGCGTTGTAAGGGACAGCTATGGCTACACCTTC. The entire variable domain, with the rest obtained from reference TRBV29-1 and TRBJ1-2, is as follows: SAVISQKPSRDICQRGTSLTIQCQVDSQVTMMFWYRQQPGQSLTLIATANQGSEATYESGFVIDKFPISRPNLTFSTLTVSNMSPEDSSIYLCSVVRDSYGYTFGSGTRLTVV.

This clonotype was recorded many times. The rearrangement uses TRBV2 and TRBJ1-1; D gene ambiguous. Trimming stripped 7 bases from V and 3 bases from J, with 12 bases between. Per germline, CDR1 SNHLY and CDR2 FYNNEI. CDR3 length equals 13 residues. CDR3 loop: CASIADAHTEAFF. The CDR3 bases are TGTGCCAGCATTGCGGATGCGCACACTGAAGCTTTCTTT.

This chain joins TRBV20-1 and TRBJ2-4; D is possibly TRBD2 (7 bases). V lost 3 bases, J lost 0 bases, and 24 bases lay in between. This CDR3 has 19 amino acids. Germline CDR1 and CDR2: DFQATT and SNEGSKA (reference sequence). Here the CDR3 reads CSARSGIGAGTIAKNIQYF. The CDR3 nucleotides are TGCAGTGCTAGGTCCGGGATTGGAGCGGGGACAATAGCCAAAAACATTCAGTACTTC.

This clonotype has just a few counts. The rearrangement uses TRBV24-1 and TRBJ2-7; 8 nucleotides line up with TRBD1. Losses at the gene ends were 10 bases for V and 5 bases for J; bases not matched to a gene: 3. Germline values: CDR1 KGHDR, CDR2 SFDVKD. The CDR3 has 11 residues. The DNA for the CDR3 is TGTGCCACTTTCAGGGGGCACGAGCAGTACTTC. It encodes CATFRGHEQYF.

Ten or more counts support this clonotype. This chain's CDR3 is CASSFLDRVNEQFF. The CDR3 DNA is TGTGCCAGCAGCTTCTTGGACAGGGTCAATGAGCAGTTCTTC. The rearrangement uses TRBV11-2 and TRBJ2-1, with TRBD1 identical over 8 bases. Germline CDR1 and CDR2: SGHAT and FQNNGV. CDR3 length: 14 amino acids. V lost 3 bases, J lost 6 bases, and 4 bases stayed unmatched.

This clonotype was counted once. The conserved phenylalanine or tryptophan normally closing the CDR3 is absent here, so this likely arose from a read error. The chain recombines TRBV6-5 with TRBJ1-6; no reliable D call. CDR3 size: 16 residues. From germline, CDR1 is MNHEY and CDR2 SVGAGI. V shed 0 bases and J shed 7 bases, with 13 bases lying between them. CDR3 sequence (DNA): TGTGCCAGCAGTTACTCGAAATTCCGGCGGAATTCACCCCTCCACCTT. Amino acid sequence: CASSYSKFRRNSPLHL.

V gene TRBV6-2 or TRBV6-3 combines with J gene TRBJ1-5; maybe TRBD1 (6 bases). The V end lost 0 bases, the J end lost 3 bases, and 18 bases lay between the germline ends. Per the germline V gene, CDR1 is MNHEY and CDR2 is SVGEGT. The CDR3 loop spans 18 amino acids. CDR3 in DNA: TGTGCCAGCAGTTACTCGGGAGGATCCGGGACAAACAATCAGCCCCAGCATTTT. Amino acid sequence: CASSYSGGSGTNNQPQHF.

This clonotype was counted at least ten times. The DNA for the CDR3 is TGTGCCAGCAGCCCGGTATTCGGGACAAACCGCTATGGCTACACCTTC. Translating it yields CASSPVFGTNRYGYTF. The rearrangement uses TRBV7-9 and TRBJ1-2; possible D gene TRBD1, 6 bases. CDR1 and CDR2 (germline): SEHNR, FQNEAQ (reference sequence). Trimming pared 5 bases from V and 4 bases from J, leaving 20 bases between. The CDR3 is 16 residues long.

This clonotype was detected only a few times. The rearrangement joins TRBV5-5 to TRBJ2-1; 12 nucleotides agree with TRBD2. The V gene end was trimmed by 1 base and the J gene end by 10 bases; junction bases not matched to a gene: 9. The CDR3 is 16 amino acids. Germline assignment: CDR1 SGHKS and CDR2 YYEKEE (reference sequence). For the CDR3, the DNA is TGTGCCAGCAGCTTGATCTTGACTAGCGGGAGCAGAGAGCAGTTCTTC. Protein product: CASSLILTSGSREQFF.

This clonotype was counted ten times or more. The rearrangement uses TRBV2 and TRBJ1-5; D gene unclear. V gave up 6 bases and J gave up 3 bases, with 12 bases separating them. Per germline, CDR1 SNHLY and CDR2 FYNNEI. This CDR3 contains 14 residues. CDR3 protein: CASRGAELNQPQHF. The CDR3 DNA sequence: TGTGCCAGCAGGGGTGCGGAGCTCAATCAGCCCCAGCATTTT.

The chain uses TRBV27 and TRBJ2-1; 14 bases match TRBD2. With 3 bases clipped from V and 1 base from J, the junction kept 5 bases outside the gene matches. There are 18 residues in the CDR3. Per the germline V gene, CDR1 is MNHEY and CDR2 is SMNVEV (reference sequence). The CDR3 coding sequence is TGTGCCAGCAGTTTTAGGGGACTAGCGGGAGTATCCTACAATGAGCAGTTCTTC. Translated: CASSFRGLAGVSYNEQFF.

This clonotype was recorded many times. The chain is built from TRBV3-1 and TRBJ2-3; D is unresolved. V lost 1 base and J lost 1, with 12 bases in between. Germline CDR1 reads LGHDT; CDR2 reads YNNKEL (reference sequence). The length of the CDR3 is 16 residues. The CDR3: CASSQAVRTGTDTQYF. The CDR3 DNA follows: TGTGCCAGCAGCCAAGCAGTGAGGACGGGCACAGATACGCAGTATTTT.

The chain carries TRBV6-1 and TRBJ1-2; D remains ambiguous. The CDR3 contains 13 residues. The germline gives CDR1 MNHNS, CDR2 SASEGT. The ends were cut back, 7 bases at V and 7 bases at J, with 16 bases in the middle. The CDR3, as DNA: TGTGCCAGCACCTTACCCTTGCATCCTGGCTACACCTTC. Translation gives CASTLPLHPGYTF.

Many counts were recorded for this clonotype. The chain joins TRBV6-1 to TRBJ2-2; D call uncertain. Trimming stripped 3 bases from V and 3 bases from J, with 11 bases between. The CDR3 is made up of 15 amino acids. Germline CDR1 MNHNS, CDR2 SASEGT. The CDR3 reads CASSEMASYTGELFF. CDR3 in DNA: TGTGCCAGCAGTGAGATGGCGTCCTACACCGGGGAGCTGTTTTTT.

The gene calls are TRBV20-1 and TRBJ2-4; D gene ambiguous. CDR3 length: 13 amino acids. V lost 3 bases to trimming and J lost 9 bases, with 15 bases between them. Germline assignment: CDR1 DFQATT and CDR2 SNEGSKA (reference sequence). CDR3: CSASNADVGIQYF. As DNA, the CDR3 is TGCAGTGCTAGCAACGCCGATGTGGGCATTCAGTACTTC.

The V and J genes are TRBV27 and TRBJ2-6; D possibly uses TRBD1 or TRBD2 (7 bases each). This CDR3 is built from 18 residues. The germline V gene has CDR1 MNHEY and CDR2 SMNVEV (reference sequence). V lost 6 bases and J lost 0, with 18 bases in between. CDR3 nucleotide sequence: TGTGCCAGCAGGGGGGGGGCAGGGGGAAGCTCTGGGGCCAACGTCCTGACTTTC. It encodes CASRGGAGGSSGANVLTF.

V gene TRBV19 combines with J gene TRBJ2-7; D is possibly TRBD2 (5 bases). The CDR3 contains 14 residues. V lost 0 bases and J 3 bases, leaving 9 bases between the germline ends. Germline CDR1 and CDR2: LNHDA and SQIVND (reference sequence). CDR3 sequence: CASSIDTGNYEQYF. DNA of the CDR3: TGTGCCAGTAGTATAGATACGGGGAACTACGAGCAGTACTTC.

There are a few counts of this clonotype. This sequence joins TRBV18 and TRBJ2-1; D is possibly TRBD1 (6 bases). The V end was cut by 1 base, the J end by 0 bases, with 13 bases between. Germline V gene data show CDR1 as KGHSH and CDR2 as LQKENI. This CDR3 region has 17 residues. The CDR3 sequence: CASSPRTAVGSYNEQFF. The CDR3 region has the DNA TGTGCCAGCTCACCACGGACAGCGGTCGGCTCCTACAATGAGCAGTTCTTC.

This clonotype was detected many times. The chain links TRBV5-6 to TRBJ1-1; D may be TRBD1 (6 bases). From germline, CDR1 is SGHDT and CDR2 YYEEEE. CDR3 length: 16 residues. V was cut by 4 bases and J by 6 bases, with 22 bases left in between. The CDR3 DNA sequence: TGTGCCAGCAGCCGGATTATGGACAGCTACTCCGCTGAAGCTTTCTTT. The encoded protein is CASSRIMDSYSAEAFF.

This clonotype has more than one count but fewer than ten. The J gene is TRBJ1-3, the V gene TRBV13, with 9 bases identical to TRBD1. V was pared by 5 bases and J by 2 bases, with 4 bases of the junction left unmatched. Per the germline V gene, CDR1 is PRHDT and CDR2 is FYEKMQ (reference sequence). The CDR3 extends over 15 amino acids. The CDR3 coding sequence is TGTGCCAGCAGCCTACAGGGGGCCGCTGGAAACACCATATATTTT. As protein: CASSLQGAAGNTIYF.